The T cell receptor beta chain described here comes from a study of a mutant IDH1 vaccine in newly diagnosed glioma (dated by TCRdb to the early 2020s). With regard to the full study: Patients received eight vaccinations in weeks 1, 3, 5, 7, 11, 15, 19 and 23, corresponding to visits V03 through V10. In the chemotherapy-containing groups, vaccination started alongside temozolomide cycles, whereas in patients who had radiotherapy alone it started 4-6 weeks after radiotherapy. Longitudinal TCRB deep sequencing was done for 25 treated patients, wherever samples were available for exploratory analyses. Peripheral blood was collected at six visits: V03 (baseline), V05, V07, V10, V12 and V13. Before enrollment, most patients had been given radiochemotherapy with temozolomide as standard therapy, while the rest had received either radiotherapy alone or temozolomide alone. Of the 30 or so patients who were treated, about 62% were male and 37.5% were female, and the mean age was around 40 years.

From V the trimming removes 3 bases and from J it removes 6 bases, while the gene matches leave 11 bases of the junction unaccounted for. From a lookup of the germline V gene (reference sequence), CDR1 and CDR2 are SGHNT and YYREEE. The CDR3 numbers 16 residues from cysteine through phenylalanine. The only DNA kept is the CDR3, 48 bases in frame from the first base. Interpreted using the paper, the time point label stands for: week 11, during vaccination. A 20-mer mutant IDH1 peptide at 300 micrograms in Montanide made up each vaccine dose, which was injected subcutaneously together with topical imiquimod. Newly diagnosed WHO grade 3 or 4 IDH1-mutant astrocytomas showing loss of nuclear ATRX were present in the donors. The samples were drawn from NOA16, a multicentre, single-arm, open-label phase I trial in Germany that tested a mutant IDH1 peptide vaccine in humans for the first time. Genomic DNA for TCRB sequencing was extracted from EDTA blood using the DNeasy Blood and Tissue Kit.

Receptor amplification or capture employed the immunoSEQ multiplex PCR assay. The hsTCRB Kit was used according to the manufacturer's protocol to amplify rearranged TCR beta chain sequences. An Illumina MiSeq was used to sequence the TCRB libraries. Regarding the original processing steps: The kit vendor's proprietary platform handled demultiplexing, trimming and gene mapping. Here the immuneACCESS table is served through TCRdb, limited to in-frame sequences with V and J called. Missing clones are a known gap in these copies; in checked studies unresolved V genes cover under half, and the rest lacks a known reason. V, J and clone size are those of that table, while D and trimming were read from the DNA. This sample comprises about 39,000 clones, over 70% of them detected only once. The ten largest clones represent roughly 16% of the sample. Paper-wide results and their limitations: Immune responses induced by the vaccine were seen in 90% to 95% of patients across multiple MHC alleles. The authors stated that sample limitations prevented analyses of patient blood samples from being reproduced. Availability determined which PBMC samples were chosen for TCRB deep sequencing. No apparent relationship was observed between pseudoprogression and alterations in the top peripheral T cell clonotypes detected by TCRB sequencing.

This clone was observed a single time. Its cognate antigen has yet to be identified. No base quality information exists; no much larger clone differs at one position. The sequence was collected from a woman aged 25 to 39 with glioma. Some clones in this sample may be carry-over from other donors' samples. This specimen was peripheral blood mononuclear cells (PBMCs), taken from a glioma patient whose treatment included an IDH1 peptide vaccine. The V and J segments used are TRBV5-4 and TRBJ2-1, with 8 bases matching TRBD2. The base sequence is TGTGCCAGCAGCTCTTCCGGGACTAGGGTGGTCAATGAGCAGTTCTTC. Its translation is CASSSSGTRVVNEQFF.